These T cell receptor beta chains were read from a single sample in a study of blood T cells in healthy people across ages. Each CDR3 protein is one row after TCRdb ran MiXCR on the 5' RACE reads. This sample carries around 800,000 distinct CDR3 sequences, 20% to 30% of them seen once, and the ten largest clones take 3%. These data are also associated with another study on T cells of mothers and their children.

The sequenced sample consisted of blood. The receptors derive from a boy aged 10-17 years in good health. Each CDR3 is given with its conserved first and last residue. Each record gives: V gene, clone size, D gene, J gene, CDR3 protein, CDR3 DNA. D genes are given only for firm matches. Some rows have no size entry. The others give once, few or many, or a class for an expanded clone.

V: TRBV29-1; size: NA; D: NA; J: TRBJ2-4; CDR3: CSAGDSKNENIQYF; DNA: TGCAGCGCGGGGGACAGCAAAAATGAAAACATTCAGTACTTC
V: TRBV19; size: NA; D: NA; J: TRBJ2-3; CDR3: CASSTSDTQYF; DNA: TGTGCCAGTAGTACCTCCGATACGCAGTATTTT
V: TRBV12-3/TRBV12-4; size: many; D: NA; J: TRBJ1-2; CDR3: CASTAMRGYGYTF; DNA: TGTGCCAGCACCGCGATGCGCGGCTATGGCTACACCTTC
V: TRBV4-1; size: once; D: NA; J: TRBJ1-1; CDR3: CASSQDIIRASGEAFF; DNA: TGCGCCAGCAGCCAAGATATAATTAGGGCATCAGGTGAAGCTTTCTTT
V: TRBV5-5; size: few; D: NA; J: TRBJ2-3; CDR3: CASSSIPPDTQYF; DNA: TGTGCCAGCAGCTCCATACCTCCAGATACGCAGTATTTT
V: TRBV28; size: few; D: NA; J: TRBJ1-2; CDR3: CASRNDGEANYGYTF; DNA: TGTGCCAGCAGAAACGACGGGGAAGCTAACTATGGCTACACCTTC
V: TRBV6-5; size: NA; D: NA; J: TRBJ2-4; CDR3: CASSYGPEDIQYF; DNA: TGTGCCAGCAGTTATGGACCCGAGGACATTCAGTACTTC
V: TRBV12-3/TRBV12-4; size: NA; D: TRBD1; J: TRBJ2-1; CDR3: CASSLTGTGVHEQFF; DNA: TGTGCCAGCAGTTTGACAGGGACAGGGGTACATGAGCAGTTCTTC
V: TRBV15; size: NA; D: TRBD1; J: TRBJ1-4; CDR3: CATSSLRQGGEKLFF; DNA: TGTGCCACCAGCTCCTTACGACAGGGTGGTGAAAAACTGTTTTTT
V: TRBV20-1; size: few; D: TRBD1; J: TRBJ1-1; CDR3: CSATWDRANTEAFF; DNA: TGCAGTGCTACCTGGGACAGGGCGAACACTGAAGCTTTCTTT
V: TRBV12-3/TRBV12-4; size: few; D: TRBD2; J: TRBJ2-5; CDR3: CASSFLTSGPETQYF; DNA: TGTGCCAGCAGTTTTCTCACTAGCGGGCCAGAGACCCAGTACTTC
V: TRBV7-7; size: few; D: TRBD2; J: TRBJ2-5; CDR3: CASSLGVAGSQETQYF; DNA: TGTGCTAGCAGCTTAGGAGTAGCGGGGAGCCAAGAGACCCAGTACTTC
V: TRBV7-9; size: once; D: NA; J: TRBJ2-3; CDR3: CASSPRTIRLHTQYF; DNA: TGTGCCAGCAGCCCGCGGACTATTCGTTTACATACGCAGTATTTT
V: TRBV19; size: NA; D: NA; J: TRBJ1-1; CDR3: CASSIVSGAEAFF; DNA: TGTGCCAGTAGTATAGTTTCGGGGGCTGAAGCTTTCTTT
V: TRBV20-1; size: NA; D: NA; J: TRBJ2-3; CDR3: CSAREPPQLTDTQYF; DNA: TGCAGTGCTAGGGAGCCCCCACAACTCACAGATACGCAGTATTTT
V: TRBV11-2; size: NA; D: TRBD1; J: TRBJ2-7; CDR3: CASSQDRGIPYEQYF; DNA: TGTGCCAGCAGCCAAGACAGGGGGATCCCCTACGAGCAGTACTTC
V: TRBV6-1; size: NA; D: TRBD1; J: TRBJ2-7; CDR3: CASSIWDRTPYEQYF; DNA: TGTGCCAGCAGTATTTGGGACAGGACTCCATACGAGCAGTACTTC
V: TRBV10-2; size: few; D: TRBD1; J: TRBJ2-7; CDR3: CASSGSGTASYEQYF; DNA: TGCGCCAGCAGTGGCTCCGGGACAGCCTCCTACGAGCAGTACTTC
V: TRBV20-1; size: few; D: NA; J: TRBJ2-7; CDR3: CSARLRGTAYEQYF; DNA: TGCAGTGCTAGACTTCGGGGGACAGCCTACGAGCAGTACTTC
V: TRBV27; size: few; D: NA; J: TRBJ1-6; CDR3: CASSLRSSYNSPLHF; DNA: TGTGCCAGCAGTTTACGCAGCTCCTATAATTCACCCCTCCACTTT
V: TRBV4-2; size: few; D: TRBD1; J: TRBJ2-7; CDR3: CASSQEGDSSYEQYF; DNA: TGTGCCAGCAGCCAAGAAGGGGACAGTTCCTACGAGCAGTACTTC
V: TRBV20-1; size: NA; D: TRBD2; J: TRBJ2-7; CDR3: CSAPMAGGSYEQYF; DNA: TGCAGTGCCCCTATGGCGGGGGGATCCTACGAGCAGTACTTC
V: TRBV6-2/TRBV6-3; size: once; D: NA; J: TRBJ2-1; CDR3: CASSYQGGPYNEQFF; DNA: TGTGCCAGCAGTTATCAGGGAGGACCCTACAATGAGCAGTTCTTC
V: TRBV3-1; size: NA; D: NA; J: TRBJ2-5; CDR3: CASSPPAEQETQYF; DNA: TGTGCCAGCAGTCCTCCCGCAGAACAAGAGACCCAGTACTTC